Following are 15 T cell receptor gamma chains from one sample sequenced in a study of γδ T cells in repeated Plasmodium falciparum infection. Vgamma9/Vdelta2+ and Vdelta2-negative gammadelta T cells were flow-sorted from PBMC for bulk sequencing. TCRdb fed the multiplex PCR reads to CATT. Of tens of thousands of gamma-chain clones listed, under 3% are singletons. The material sequenced was gamma-delta T cells from blood. All receptors come from a pool of human donors (malaria-infected and uninfected, not separated).

This clone was recorded at least ten times. This DNA translates differently at residue 7 from the TCRdb protein, which is that of a much larger clone; a read error is likely, and the protein shown is the DNA's own translation. The J gene is TRGJ1 or TRGJ2, the V gene TRGV3. Assignment of the J gene here rests on matching the DNA to germline, because TCRdb gives none. This CDR3 region has 13 residues. The germline V gene encodes CDR1 VTNTFY and CDR2 YDVSTARD (reference sequence). V lost 5 bases, J lost 3 bases, and 7 bases stayed unmatched. CDR3 protein: CATWGKSYYKKLF. The CDR3 DNA reads TGTGCCACCTGGGGTAAGAGTTATTATAAGAAACTCTTT.

Turning to this clone: The DNA is left out, because the CDR3 cannot be placed on it with certainty; the CDR3 is given as TCRdb lists it. No J gene was assigned, while the V gene was called as TRGV5. A total of 26 residues make up the CDR3, ends included. Looked up from germline, CDR1 is VINAFY and CDR2 is YDVSNSKD. This CDR3 is CATWDKSLAVEQHWLSQVSIGRIQHF.

A note on this clone: Only one base separates this from a far larger clonotype, so it likely reflects a read error. Other DNA sequences of this sample code for an identical CDR3. The chain has TRGV9 and TRGJ1 or TRGJ2. TCRdb supplies no J gene; here it was assigned by aligning the nucleotide sequence to germline. CDR3 length: 13 amino acids. The germline V gene has CDR1 GITISATS and CDR2 ISYDGTV (reference sequence). The CDR3 DNA reads TGTGCTTTGTGGGAGCCTGAAACTTATAAGAAACTCTTT. Translation gives CALWEPETYKKLF.

Turning to this clone: The mismatch at residue 11 between this DNA's translation and the TCRdb protein of a much larger clone likely reflects a read error; the protein shown is translated from the DNA. The chain has TRGV9 and TRGJ1 or TRGJ2. TCRdb carries no J gene annotation; the J gene was assigned here by matching the DNA with germline. In germline, CDR1 is GITISATS, CDR2 ISYDGTV (reference sequence). The CDR3 is made up of 14 amino acids. Written as DNA, the CDR3 is TGTGCCTTGTGGGAGTCAGCTTTTTTTTATAGGAAACTCTTT. Protein sequence: CALWESAFFYRKLF.

In regard to this clone: With a far larger clone one base away, a read error is the likely cause. In the same sample, other DNA sequences code for this CDR3. The chain has TRGV4 and TRGJ1 or TRGJ2. Germline matching of the DNA provided the J gene here, since TCRdb leaves it blank. The CDR3 runs 13 residues. Per the germline V gene, CDR1 is EGSTGY and CDR2 is YDSYTSSV. The CDR3 sequence is CATWDVWYYKKLF. The CDR3 DNA follows: TGCGCCACCTGGGATGTTTGGTATTATAAGAAACTCTTT.

This clone was counted only a few times. With a far larger clone one base away, a read error is the likely cause. The DNA is left out, because the CDR3 cannot be placed on it with certainty; the CDR3 is given as TCRdb lists it. With the J gene uncalled, the V gene is TRGV2. A total of 32 residues make up the CDR3, ends included. Germline V CDR1 and CDR2: EGSNGY, YDSYNSKV. CDR3 protein: CATWDGRRIIRNSLAVEQHLLSQVSIGRIQHF.

Ten or more counts support this clone. This DNA's translation differs at residue 12 from TCRdb's protein, which comes from a much larger clone; a read error is likely, and the protein shown is translated from the DNA. This chain connects TRGV3 to TRGJ1 or TRGJ2. The J gene is not listed in TCRdb, so it was assigned here from a DNA match to germline. The CDR3 covers 15 residues. Germline CDR1 and CDR2: VTNTFY and YDVSTARD (reference sequence). The CDR3 sequence: CATWDKPTEDYRKLF. CDR3 bases: TGTGCCACCTGGGACAAGCCCACCGAGGATTATAGGAAACTCTTT.

By share, this clone ranks as medium-sized (0.01 to 0.1%). The sample contains more than one DNA sequence encoding this CDR3. The chain employs TRGV9 and TRGJP. Trimming took 8 bases from V and 9 from J; bases not matched to a gene: 4. The CDR3 totals 13 residues. Germline assignment: CDR1 GITISATS and CDR2 ISYDGTV (reference sequence). CDR3 region: CALLGLGKKIKVF. The CDR3 DNA sequence: TGTGCCTTGTTAGGGTTGGGCAAAAAAATCAAGGTATTT.

This clone was counted between two and nine times. For this DNA, TCRdb reports the protein of a much larger clone, which diverges at residue 15, most likely from a read error; the protein presented here is translated directly from the DNA. The gene calls are TRGV9 and TRGJP. No J gene was available from TCRdb, and it was assigned here by a germline match of the DNA. This CDR3 spans 18 amino acids. CDR1 and CDR2 (germline): GITISATS, ISYDGTV (reference sequence). The CDR3 sequence: CALWEVVGKELGKKTKVF. In DNA, the CDR3 is TGTGCCTTGTGGGAGGTGGTGGGAAAAGAGTTGGGCAAAAAAACCAAGGTATTT.

This clone showed up just a few times. The protein recorded in TCRdb matches a much larger clone and deviates from this DNA's translation at residue 3, suggesting a read error; the protein here is obtained by translating the DNA. The rearrangement links TRGV2 to TRGJ1 or TRGJ2. The J gene is not listed in TCRdb, so it was assigned here from a DNA match to germline. The CDR3 is 15 amino acids. In germline, CDR1 is EGSNGY, CDR2 YDSYNSKV. The CDR3 region is CAAWASGGDYYKKLF. The CDR3 region has the DNA TGTGCCGCCTGGGCCTCGGGAGGTGATTATTATAAGAAACTCTTT.

This clone was seen at least ten times. This likely traces to a read error, being one base from a far larger clone. Other DNA sequences in this specimen translate into the identical CDR3. The CDR3 sequence is CATWVPNYYKKLF. DNA for the CDR3: TGTGCCACCTGGGTACCGAACTATTATAAGAAACTCTTT. The chain joins TRGV4 to TRGJ1 or TRGJ2. No J segment appears in TCRdb, so it was assigned here by matching the sequence to germline. The CDR3 totals 13 residues. CDR1 is EGSTGY and CDR2 is YDSYTSSV in the germline V gene. The ends lost 5 bases at V and 4 bases at J; junction bases unmatched: 8.

The sample holds a few counts of this clone. The amino acid sequence in TCRdb belongs to a much larger clone and departs from this DNA's translation at residue 12, likely a sequencing read error; the sequence shown is translated from the DNA. J is TRGJ1 or TRGJ2 and V is TRGV4. The J gene, not given by TCRdb, was assigned here from a germline match of the nucleotide sequence. CDR1 is EGSTGY, CDR2 YDSYTSSV, per germline. The length of the CDR3 is 15 residues. V lost 1 base to trimming and J lost 11 bases; unmatched junction nucleotides: 17. This CDR3 is CATWDGPSGGYQKLF. In DNA form, the CDR3 reads TGTGCCACCTGGGATGGCCCCTCTGGGGGGTATCAGAAACTCTTT.

There are many counts of this clone. A much more abundant neighbour one base away suggests this may be a read error. The rearrangement joins TRGV5 to TRGJ1 or TRGJ2. CDR3 length: 11 residues. The trim removed 9 bases at V and 0 bases at J, leaving 2 bases unmatched. CDR1 is VINAFY, CDR2 YDVSNSKD, per germline. CDR3 nucleotides: TGTGCCACCGGGAATTATTATAAGAAACTCTTT. This encodes CATGNYYKKLF.

This clone has a count of ten or more. This DNA's translation and the protein TCRdb lists, from a much larger clone, do not match at residue 3, likely due to a read error; the protein shown is translated from the DNA. The CDR3 loop reads CASWEVSNYYKKLF. CDR3 sequence (DNA): TGTGCCTCGTGGGAGGTGTCGAATTATTATAAGAAACTCTTT. This chain connects TRGV9 to TRGJ1 or TRGJ2. No J gene was available from TCRdb, and it was assigned here by a germline match of the DNA. The CDR3 extends over 14 amino acids. Germline CDR1 is GITISATS and CDR2 is ISYDGTV (reference sequence).

A word on this clone: It differs at one base from a far larger clone, so likely a read error. The sample has other DNA sequences that encode this CDR3 too. The chain uses TRGV9 and TRGJ1 or TRGJ2. The J gene, not given by TCRdb, was assigned here from a germline match of the nucleotide sequence. Germline V gene sequence: CDR1 GITISATS, CDR2 ISYDGTV (reference sequence). This CDR3 is 11 amino acids long. CDR3 nucleotides: TGTGCCCTGTGGGAGGCTTGTAAGAAACTCTTT. Protein sequence: CALWEACKKLF.